A single sample gave rise to the 20 T cell receptor beta chains below, sequenced in a study of blood T cells in healthy people across ages. Primed by a sample-barcoded 5' primer and a J-beta primer mix, a second PCR proceeded for 7 to 11 cycles. TCRdb independently ran MiXCR on the 5' RACE reads; one entry per CDR3 protein. This sample carries some 780,000 distinct CDR3 sequences, about 61% of them seen once, and the ten largest clones take roughly 26%. The source material was blood. Source of these receptors: a man in his forties in good health.

The chain links TRBV5-1 to TRBJ2-3; D is perhaps TRBD2 (6 bases). Germline assignment: CDR1 SGHRS and CDR2 YFSETQ. V lost 4 bases and J lost 7, with 13 bases in between. CDR3 length: 13 amino acids. The CDR3 DNA reads as TGCGCCAGCAGCCCAGGGACTTCCAATACGCAGTATTTT. Translating gives CASSPGTSNTQYF.

Worth noting for this clonotype: A junction boundary mismatches the germline segment, possibly from a read error. The chain combines TRBV27 with TRBJ2-7, with 7 bases that match TRBD1. CDR1 is MNHEY, CDR2 SMNVEV, per germline (reference sequence). There are 16 residues in the CDR3. CDR3 in amino acids: CAGSLSIWDRDYEQYF. The CDR3 coding sequence is TGTGCCGGCAGTTTATCGATCTGGGACAGAGACTACGAGCAGTACTTC.

This sequence joins TRBV12-3 or TRBV12-4 and TRBJ2-1; unclear D gene. The length of the CDR3 is 16 residues. V lost 4 bases to trimming and J lost 9 bases, with 22 bases between them. CDR3 protein: CASSSVLTSPFGEQFF. The CDR3 DNA reads TGTGCCAGCAGTTCCGTATTGACCTCCCCTTTTGGTGAGCAGTTCTTC.

J is TRBJ1-6 and V is TRBV5-1; D remains ambiguous. Germline V gene data show CDR1 as SGHRS and CDR2 as YFSETQ. The CDR3 spans 16 residues. V shed 5 bases and J shed 10 bases, with 22 bases lying between them. CDR3 protein: CASSPDPERSWSPLHF. The CDR3, as DNA: TGCGCCAGCAGTCCGGATCCAGAGAGGTCTTGGTCACCCCTCCACTTT.

This clonotype has more than one count but fewer than ten. The J gene is TRBJ2-3, the V gene TRBV7-2, with 9 bases that match TRBD2. Looked up from germline, CDR1 is SGHTA and CDR2 is FQGNSA. The V and J ends lost 5 bases and 4 bases, in that order; junction bases with no gene match: 13. The CDR3 consists of 17 residues. The CDR3 loop reads CASSQDERAGGPDTQYF. As DNA, the CDR3 is TGTGCCAGCAGCCAAGATGAGAGGGCGGGGGGGCCAGATACGCAGTATTTT.

V and J are TRBV7-9 and TRBJ2-6, with D possibly being TRBD2 (5 bases). CDR3 length: 16 amino acids. The V end was cut by 6 bases, the J end by 0 bases, with 12 bases between. The germline gives CDR1 SEHNR, CDR2 FQNEAQ (reference sequence). CDR3 region: CASRYTGFSGANVLTF. The CDR3 DNA reads as TGTGCCAGCAGATATACGGGGTTCTCTGGGGCCAACGTCCTGACTTTC.

This clonotype was seen only a few times. This chain uses TRBV4-1 with TRBJ2-2; no clear D gene. The V gene lost 1 base and the J gene lost 4 bases, with 13 bases spanning the gap. The CDR3 spans 16 residues. Germline lookup yields CDR1 MGHRA and CDR2 YSYEKL. CDR3 DNA sequence: TGCGCCAGCAGCCAAGGGAGAACACTCCTCACCGGGGAGCTGTTTTTT. This encodes CASSQGRTLLTGELFF.

The rearrangement uses TRBV28 and TRBJ1-5, with no clear D. CDR1 is MDHEN and CDR2 is SYDVKM in the germline V gene. V lost 7 bases and J 5 bases, leaving 9 bases between the germline ends. This CDR3 is built from 12 residues. The CDR3 here is CASISGDQPQHF. As DNA, the CDR3 is TGTGCCAGCATCTCGGGTGATCAGCCCCAGCATTTT.

This clonotype occurred a few times. V and J are TRBV21-1 and TRBJ2-3; the listed D gene, TRBD2, was not tested against the DNA. TRBV21-1 is assigned pseudogene status. The CDR3 covers 16 residues. The CDR3 region is CASSIGTTGQLETQYF. The CDR3 bases are TGTGCCAGTAGCATCGGGACGACCGGCCAGCTAGAGACGCAGTATTTT.

The chain joins TRBV3-1 to TRBJ1-1; D perhaps matches TRBD1 (6 bases). The CDR3 is 14 amino acids. V was clipped by 4 bases and J by 3 bases, with 12 bases between them. CDR1 and CDR2 (germline): LGHDT, YNNKEL (reference sequence). CDR3 residues: CASSRIQGDTEAFF. Here the CDR3 DNA reads TGTGCCAGCAGCCGCATACAGGGTGACACTGAAGCTTTCTTT.

The rearrangement links TRBV7-2 to TRBJ2-3, with 7 nucleotides matching TRBD1. The junction had 7 bases not matched to a gene; V was cut back by 5 bases and J by 2 bases. The CDR3 sequence is 15 residues long. The germline V gene encodes CDR1 SGHTA and CDR2 FQGNSA. CDR3 coding DNA: TGTGCCAGCAGCCAATCCCAGGGGGTCACAGATACGCAGTATTTT. This encodes CASSQSQGVTDTQYF.

V usage is TRBV20-1 and J usage is TRBJ2-1; D unresolved. CDR3 length: 11 amino acids. CDR1 and CDR2 (germline): DFQATT, SNEGSKA (reference sequence). The CDR3 is CRAEPVDEQFF. The CDR3 DNA sequence: TGCAGGGCCGAACCGGTGGATGAGCAGTTCTTC.

The chain joins TRBV2 to TRBJ1-6, with D possibly being TRBD1 (6 bases). CDR3 length equals 15 residues. V was clipped by 6 bases and J by 7 bases, with 16 bases between them. Per germline, CDR1 SNHLY and CDR2 FYNNEI. The CDR3 region has the DNA TGTGCCAGCAGCCACAGGGTTCCGGGCAATTCACCCCTCCACTTT. Protein: CASSHRVPGNSPLHF.

This chain joins TRBV15 and TRBJ2-5; a weak D match, TRBD2 (5 bases). Germline V gives CDR1 LNHNV, CDR2 YYDKDF (reference sequence). The CDR3 runs to 15 residues. V was pared by 5 bases and J by 5 bases, with 18 bases between. CDR3 coding DNA: TGTGCCACCAGCGCCGAAGCTAGCAACGCTGAGACCCAGTACTTC. Its protein product is CATSAEASNAETQYF.

On this clonotype itself: At one of its ends the junction is not consistent with the germline gene, which may arise from a read error. This sequence joins TRBV10-3 and TRBJ2-3, with 9 bases lining up with TRBD1. CDR1 ENHRY and CDR2 SYGVKD come from the germline V gene. The CDR3 is 15 amino acids. The chain's CDR3 is CPIKGQGISGDTQYF. As DNA, the CDR3 is TGTCCCATCAAAGGACAGGGGATCAGTGGAGATACGCAGTATTTT.

CDR3 residues: CASSYSEDSYEQYF. In nucleotides, the CDR3 is TGTGCCAGCAGTTACTCTGAAGATTCCTACGAGCAGTACTTC. V and J are TRBV6-6 and TRBJ2-5; D is undetermined. The J call may be incorrect, as the DNA end agrees better with TRBJ2-7. The CDR3 contains 14 residues. Germline CDR1 reads MNHNY; CDR2 reads SVGAGI (reference sequence).

The J gene is TRBJ2-5, the V gene TRBV6-5; 12 bases map to TRBD2. CDR1 is MNHEY and CDR2 is SVGAGI in the germline V gene. The CDR3 length is 15 residues. Losses at the gene ends were 9 bases for V and 9 bases for J; bases not matched to a gene: 14. The CDR3 loop is CASQGLAGPGGAQYF. Written as DNA, the CDR3 is TGTGCCAGTCAAGGACTAGCGGGGCCCGGGGGGGCCCAGTACTTC.

This clonotype was seen a handful of times. The V and J genes are TRBV21-1 and TRBJ2-6. TRBV21-1 is a known pseudogene. The CDR3 consists of 12 residues. This CDR3 is CALKSGANVLTF. The CDR3 DNA reads TGTGCCCTCAAATCTGGGGCCAACGTCCTGACTTTC.

This clonotype was seen only once. V and J are TRBV5-1 and TRBJ2-3, with 13 bases that match TRBD2. Unmatched junction bases numbered 10, after V lost 4 bases and J lost 5 bases. The V gene's germline CDR1 is SGHRS and CDR2 YFSETQ. The CDR3 is made up of 17 amino acids. CDR3 nucleotides: TGCGCCAGCAGCCCAGAAACTAGCGGGAGGGGAAGAGATACGCAGTATTTT. Residues: CASSPETSGRGRDTQYF.

Only one count was recorded for this clonotype. This chain uses TRBV24-1 with TRBJ2-1; D unresolved. Germline CDR1 KGHDR, CDR2 SFDVKD. CDR3 size: 15 residues. The ends were cut back, 4 bases at V and 0 bases at J, with 9 bases in the middle. The CDR3 DNA is TGTGCCACCAGTGAAGGAATAAACTCCTACAATGAGCAGTTCTTC. Encoded protein: CATSEGINSYNEQFF.